The clone carrying this T cell receptor beta chain is termed medium-sized (0.01 to 0.1%). Its matching antigen is unknown. The V gene's germline CDR1 is MNHEY and CDR2 SVGAGI. J lost 3 bases, V lost 8 bases, and 12 bases had no gene match. The CDR3 is 15 amino acids. These data originate in a study of cytomegalovirus exposure and HLA in healthy donors. The wider study: Around four fifths of 398 genotyped donors fell in the Caucasian-associated ancestry cluster.

Both 60 Vbeta primers and 13 Jbeta primers went into the PCR. Here immunoSEQ multiplex PCR was the method, and the copy in TCRdb shows in-frame clones only, minus some. The sample holds approximately 73,000 clones; 79% are singletons and the top ten take around a fifth. General study results and limits: Later analysis suggested most CMV-associated TCR beta chains were HLA-restricted. Among TCR beta chains, those listed as cytomegalovirus-associated numbered some 170. Compared with the roughly 670-donor mean, an Asian-associated ancestry cluster reportedly had fewer N-insertions, according to a later analysis.

The sequencing input was PBMCs. The chain combines TRBV6-5 with TRBJ1-1; 7 nucleotides agree with TRBD1. The sequence was collected from a woman in her forties in good health and CMV-seropositive. In DNA form, the CDR3 reads TGTGCCAGCGGCCCGACAGGGAGGAGGGACACTGAAGCTTTCTTT. It yields the protein CASGPTGRRDTEAFF.